This T cell receptor (beta chain) originates from a study of blood T cell repertoires in COVID-19. The wider study: The origin of the acute and convalescent COVID-19 samples was the United States, Italy and Spain. Sources were T cells, B-cell-depleted T cells, or PBMCs; the material itself was cDNA or gDNA.

As originally analysed: How many nucleated cells were present was estimated from reference gene primer amplification. Clones were sequenced by immunoSEQ multiplex PCR, and TCRdb holds only the in-frame ones, with some missing. V and J calls and clone size are those listed in that table; D and trimming were worked out from the DNA. The sample shows 150,000 or so clones, roughly nine tenths of them seen only once. The CDR3 length is 14 residues. From germline, CDR1 is SGHTA and CDR2 FQGNSA. V lost 1 base to trimming and J lost 7 bases, with 14 bases between them. This clonotype was obtained from a woman aged 65 to 85 with acute or convalescent COVID-19. V usage is TRBV7-2 and J usage is TRBJ2-7; a possible D gene is TRBD1 (6 bases). What was sequenced was peripheral blood. The CDR3 reads CASSLDTGLREQYF. The CDR3 DNA reads as TGTGCCAGCAGCTTAGATACAGGGCTTCGGGAGCAGTACTTC.